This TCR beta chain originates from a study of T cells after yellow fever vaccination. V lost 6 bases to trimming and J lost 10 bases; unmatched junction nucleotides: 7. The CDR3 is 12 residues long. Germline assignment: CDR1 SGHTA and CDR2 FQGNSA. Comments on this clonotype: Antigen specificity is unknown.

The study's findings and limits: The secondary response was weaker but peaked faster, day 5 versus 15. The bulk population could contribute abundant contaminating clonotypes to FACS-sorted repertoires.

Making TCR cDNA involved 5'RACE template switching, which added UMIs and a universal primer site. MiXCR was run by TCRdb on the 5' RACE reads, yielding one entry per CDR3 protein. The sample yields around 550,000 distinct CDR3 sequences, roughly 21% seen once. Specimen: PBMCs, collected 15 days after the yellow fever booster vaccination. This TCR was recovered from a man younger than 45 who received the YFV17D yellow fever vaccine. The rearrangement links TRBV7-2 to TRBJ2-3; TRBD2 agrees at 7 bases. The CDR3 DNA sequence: TGTGCCAGCAGAACAGCTAGCGGCCCGCAGTATTTT. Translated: CASRTASGPQYF.